This TCR beta chain comes out of a study of cytomegalovirus exposure and HLA in healthy donors. The CDR3 spans 11 residues. In germline, CDR1 is MNHNY, CDR2 SVGAGI (reference sequence). Trimming pared 10 bases from V and 2 bases from J, leaving 9 bases between. The PCR ran on 60 Vbeta and 13 Jbeta primers. TCRdb's table, derived via immunoSEQ multiplex PCR, lists solely in-frame clones and lacks some. This sample has 97,000 or so clones, with around 80% found just once. Sequencing was carried out using PBMCs. This rearrangement joins TRBV6-6 to TRBJ2-7; D call uncertain. The source is a middle-aged man in good health and CMV-seronegative. The CDR3 is CATSLAYEQYF. Here the CDR3 DNA reads TGTGCCACATCTTTAGCCTACGAGCAGTACTTC.